Sequencing of this TCR beta chain was carried out in a study of CD8+ T cells in alopecia areata. General observations from the study: Mouse data revealed clearer TCR sharing than patient data did, a gap possibly tied to HLA.

As regards this clone: The antigen is unknown.

cDNA serving as the sequencing template came from extracted, reverse transcribed RNA. TCRdb keeps only in-frame clones here, not all; method: immunoSEQ multiplex PCR. This table has some 120,000 clones, 45% to 65% appearing once. This receptor was obtained from a human donor with alopecia areata. Specimen: CD4+ T cells sorted from blood, collected at week 0.

CDR3 DNA sequence: TGTGCCAGCAGCGTAGGTCCGCCAGGTTTTAATGAAAAACTGTTTTTT. Translated, it gives CASSVGPPGFNEKLFF. This chain joins TRBV9 and TRBJ1-4; D gene unclear. Germline V lookup: CDR1 SGDLS, CDR2 YYNGEE. The CDR3 is 16 amino acids. Trimming removed 0 bases at V and 4 bases at J, with 13 bases between.